This record looks at one TCR beta chain sequence and its context. Antigen: not known. Data came from immunoSEQ multiplex PCR; TCRdb stores just in-frame clones and leaves some out. The sample comprises roughly 96 clones, about 94% of which are singletons, and roughly a sixth rests with the top ten. The sample is drawn from a study of primary melanoma T cells and metastatic recurrence. Whole-study context: Tumors were T2–T4 primary melanomas thicker than 1 mm. General study points: A tumor T-cell fraction above 20% appeared protective. Primary melanomas may harbor an effective T-cell antitumor response, authors suggested.

The CDR3 runs to 13 residues. CDR1 is MNHGY, CDR2 SAAAGT, per germline. V was clipped by 5 bases and J by 7 bases, with 11 bases between them. V gene TRBV6-8 combines with J gene TRBJ1-4; tentative D call: TRBD1 (5 bases). Sequencing used melanoma tumor tissue. The receptor was isolated from a human donor with melanoma. DNA for the CDR3: TGTGCCAGCAGTGAGGCGGGGGGTGAAAAACTGTTTTTT. Translation: CASSEAGGEKLFF.